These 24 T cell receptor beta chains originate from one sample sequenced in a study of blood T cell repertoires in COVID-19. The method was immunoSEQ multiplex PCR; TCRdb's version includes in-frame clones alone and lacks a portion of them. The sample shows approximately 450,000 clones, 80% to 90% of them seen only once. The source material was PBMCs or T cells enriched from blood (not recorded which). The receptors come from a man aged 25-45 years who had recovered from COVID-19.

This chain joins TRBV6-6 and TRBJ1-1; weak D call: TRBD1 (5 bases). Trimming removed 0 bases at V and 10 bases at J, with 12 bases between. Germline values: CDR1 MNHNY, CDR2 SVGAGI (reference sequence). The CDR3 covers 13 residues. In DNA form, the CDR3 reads TGTGCCAGCAGTTACTCGTTAGGGGAGGGAGCTTTCTTT. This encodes CASSYSLGEGAFF.

CDR3: CAWRRTGIGGHTEAFF. Here the CDR3 DNA reads TGTGCCTGGAGGCGAACGGGGATCGGGGGGCACACTGAAGCTTTCTTT. The chain combines TRBV30 with TRBJ1-1; a weak D match, TRBD1 (6 bases). The germline CDR1 and CDR2 sequences are GTSNPN and SVGIG (reference sequence). With 3 bases removed from V and 3 bases from J, the gap between germline ends came to 20 bases. This CDR3 spans 16 amino acids.

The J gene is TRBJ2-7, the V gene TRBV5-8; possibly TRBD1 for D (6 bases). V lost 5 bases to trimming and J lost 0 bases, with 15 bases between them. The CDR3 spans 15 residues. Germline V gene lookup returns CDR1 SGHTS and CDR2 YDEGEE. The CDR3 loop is CASSRRDTSSYEQYF. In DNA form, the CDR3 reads TGTGCCAGCAGTCGCCGGGACACATCCTCCTACGAGCAGTACTTC.

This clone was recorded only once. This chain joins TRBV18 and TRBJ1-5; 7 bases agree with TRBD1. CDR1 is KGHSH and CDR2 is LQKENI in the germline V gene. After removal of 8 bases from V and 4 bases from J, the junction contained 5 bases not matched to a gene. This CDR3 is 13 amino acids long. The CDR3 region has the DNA TGTGCCAGCCGACAGGGATTGAATCAGCCCCAGCATTTT. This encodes CASRQGLNQPQHF.

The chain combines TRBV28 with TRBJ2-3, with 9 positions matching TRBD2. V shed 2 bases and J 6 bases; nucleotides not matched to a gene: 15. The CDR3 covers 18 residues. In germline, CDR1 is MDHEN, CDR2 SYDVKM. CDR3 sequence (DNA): TGTGCCAGCAGTTTACCCCGTGGATTAGCGGGAGACAGGGATACGCAGTATTTT. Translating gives CASSLPRGLAGDRDTQYF.

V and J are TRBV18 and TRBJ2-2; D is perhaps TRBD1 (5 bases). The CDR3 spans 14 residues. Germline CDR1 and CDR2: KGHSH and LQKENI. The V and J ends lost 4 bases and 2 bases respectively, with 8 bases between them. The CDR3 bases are TGTGCCAGCTCACGACAGTTAAACACCGGGGAGCTGTTTTTT. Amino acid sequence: CASSRQLNTGELFF.

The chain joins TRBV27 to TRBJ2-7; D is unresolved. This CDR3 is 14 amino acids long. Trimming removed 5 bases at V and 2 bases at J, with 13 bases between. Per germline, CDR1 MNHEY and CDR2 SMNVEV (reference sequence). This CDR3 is CASSTRSGPYEQYF. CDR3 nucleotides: TGTGCCAGCAGTACTCGCTCCGGTCCCTACGAGCAGTACTTC.

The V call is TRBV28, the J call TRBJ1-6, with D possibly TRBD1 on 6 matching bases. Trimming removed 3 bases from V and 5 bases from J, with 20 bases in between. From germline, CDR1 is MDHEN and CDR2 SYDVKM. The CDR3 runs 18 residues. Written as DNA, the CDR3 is TGTGCCAGCAGTTTCCTAGCCCTTGTTGGGGGCAATAATTCACCCCTCCACTTT. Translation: CASSFLALVGGNNSPLHF.

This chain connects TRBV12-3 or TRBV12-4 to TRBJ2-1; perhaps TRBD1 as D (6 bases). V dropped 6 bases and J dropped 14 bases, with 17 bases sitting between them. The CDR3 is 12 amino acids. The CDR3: CASRRLQGLEFF. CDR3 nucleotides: TGTGCCAGCAGGCGACTACAGGGTCTGGAGTTCTTC.

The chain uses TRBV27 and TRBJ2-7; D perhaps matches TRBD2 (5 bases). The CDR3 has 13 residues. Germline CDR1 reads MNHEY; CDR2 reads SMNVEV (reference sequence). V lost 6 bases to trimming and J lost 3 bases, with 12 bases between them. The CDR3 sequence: CASSWSGNYEQYF. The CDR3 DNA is TGTGCCAGCAGCTGGAGCGGAAACTACGAGCAGTACTTC.

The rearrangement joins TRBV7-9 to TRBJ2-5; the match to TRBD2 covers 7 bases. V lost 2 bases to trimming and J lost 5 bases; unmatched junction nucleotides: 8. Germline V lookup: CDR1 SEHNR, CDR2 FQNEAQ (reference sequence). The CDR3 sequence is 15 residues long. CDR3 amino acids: CASSLTNRREETQYF. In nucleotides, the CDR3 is TGTGCCAGCAGCTTAACTAACAGGCGGGAGGAGACCCAGTACTTC. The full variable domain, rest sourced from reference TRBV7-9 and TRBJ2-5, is DTGVSQNPRHKITKRGQNVTFRCDPISEHNRLYWYRQTLGQGPEFLTYFQNEAQLEKSRLLSDRFSAERPKGSFSTLEIQRTEQGDSAMYLCASSLTNRREETQYFGPGTRLLVL.

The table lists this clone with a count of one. Written as DNA, the CDR3 is TGTGCCAGCCTTAGCGGGAGACAGTACGGTGAGCAGTTCTTC. Amino acid sequence: CASLSGRQYGEQFF. This rearrangement joins TRBV6-5 to TRBJ2-1; TRBD2 agrees at 9 bases. V lost 8 bases, J lost 9 bases, and 11 bases stayed unmatched. The CDR3 spans 14 residues. Germline V gene data show CDR1 as MNHEY and CDR2 as SVGAGI.

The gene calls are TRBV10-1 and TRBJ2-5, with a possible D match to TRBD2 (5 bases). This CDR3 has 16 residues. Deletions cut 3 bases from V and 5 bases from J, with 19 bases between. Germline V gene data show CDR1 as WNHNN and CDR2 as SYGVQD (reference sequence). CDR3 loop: CASSDRTAGHVETQYF. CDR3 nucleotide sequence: TGCGCCAGCAGTGATAGGACGGCGGGCCACGTGGAGACCCAGTACTTC.

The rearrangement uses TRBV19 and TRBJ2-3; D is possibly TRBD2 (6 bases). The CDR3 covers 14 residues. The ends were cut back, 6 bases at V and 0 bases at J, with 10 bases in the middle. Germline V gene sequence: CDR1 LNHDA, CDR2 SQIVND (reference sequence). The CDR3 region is CASRPAGSTDTQYF. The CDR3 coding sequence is TGTGCCAGTAGACCAGCGGGCAGCACAGATACGCAGTATTTT.

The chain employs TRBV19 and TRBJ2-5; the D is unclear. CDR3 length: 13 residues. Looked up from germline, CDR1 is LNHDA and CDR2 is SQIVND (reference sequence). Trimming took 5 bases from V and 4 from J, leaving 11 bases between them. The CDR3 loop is CASSHPSRETQYF. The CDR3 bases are TGTGCCAGTAGTCACCCGAGCCGAGAGACCCAGTACTTC.

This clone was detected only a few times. The CDR3 nucleotides read TGTGCCAGTAGTATGGAAGGGGCTGGGGCCAACGTCCTGACTTTC. This encodes CASSMEGAGANVLTF. The gene calls are TRBV19 and TRBJ2-6, with D possibly TRBD1 on 5 matching bases. The germline V gene encodes CDR1 LNHDA and CDR2 SQIVND (reference sequence). Trimming took 3 bases from V and 2 from J, leaving 8 bases between them. CDR3 length: 15 amino acids. The full variable domain, with the rest looked up from reference TRBV19 and TRBJ2-6, is DGGITQSPKYLFRKEGQNVTLSCEQNLNHDAMYWYRQDPGQGLRLIYYSQIVNDFQKGDIAEGYSVSREKKESFPLTVTSAQKNPTAFYLCASSMEGAGANVLTFGAGSRLTVL.

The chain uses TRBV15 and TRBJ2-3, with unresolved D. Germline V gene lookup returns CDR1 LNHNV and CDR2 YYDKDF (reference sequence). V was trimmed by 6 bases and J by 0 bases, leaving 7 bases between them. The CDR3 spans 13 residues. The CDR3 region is CATRQLSTDTQYF. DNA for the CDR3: TGTGCCACCAGACAGCTTAGCACAGATACGCAGTATTTT.

The CDR3 is CASSYRGSYEQYF. In DNA, the CDR3 is TGTGCCAGCAGCTACAGGGGTTCCTACGAGCAGTACTTC. The chain has TRBV28 and TRBJ2-7, with 7 nucleotides matching TRBD1. This CDR3 spans 13 amino acids. The ends lost 6 bases at V and 1 base at J; junction bases unmatched: 3. Germline CDR1 and CDR2: MDHEN and SYDVKM. Drawing the rest from reference TRBV28 and TRBJ2-7, the complete variable domain is DVKVTQSSRYLVKRTGEKVFLECVQDMDHENMFWYRQDPGLGLRLIYFSYDVKMKEKGDIPEGYSVSREKKERFSLILESASTNQTSMYLCASSYRGSYEQYFGPGTRLTVT.

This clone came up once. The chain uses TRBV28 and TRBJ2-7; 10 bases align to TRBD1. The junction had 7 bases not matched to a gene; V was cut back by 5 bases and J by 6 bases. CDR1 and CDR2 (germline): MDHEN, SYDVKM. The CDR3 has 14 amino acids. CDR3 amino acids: CASSGQGVRREQYF. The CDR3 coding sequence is TGTGCCAGCAGTGGACAGGGGGTTAGACGCGAGCAGTACTTC.

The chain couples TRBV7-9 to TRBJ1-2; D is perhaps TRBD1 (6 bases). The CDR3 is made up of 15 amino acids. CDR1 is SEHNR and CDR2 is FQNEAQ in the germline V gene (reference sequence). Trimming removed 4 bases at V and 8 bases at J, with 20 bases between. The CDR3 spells CASSWVAGVNEGYTF. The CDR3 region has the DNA TGTGCCAGCAGCTGGGTGGCAGGGGTTAACGAAGGCTACACCTTC.

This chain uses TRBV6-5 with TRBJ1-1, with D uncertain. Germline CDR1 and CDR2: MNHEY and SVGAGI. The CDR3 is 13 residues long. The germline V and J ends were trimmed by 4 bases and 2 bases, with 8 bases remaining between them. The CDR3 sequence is CASSLNGNTEAFF. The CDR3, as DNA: TGTGCCAGCAGTTTAAACGGTAACACTGAAGCTTTCTTT.

Here the CDR3 DNA reads TGCGCCAGCAGCCAAGTTAGCTGGACGGGGACCTACGAGCAGTACTTC. Amino acids: CASSQVSWTGTYEQYF. The chain combines TRBV4-1 with TRBJ2-7, with D possibly matching TRBD2 (5 bases). The germline V and J ends were trimmed by 1 base and 2 bases, with 15 bases remaining between them. Germline V gene lookup returns CDR1 MGHRA and CDR2 YSYEKL. This CDR3 contains 16 residues.

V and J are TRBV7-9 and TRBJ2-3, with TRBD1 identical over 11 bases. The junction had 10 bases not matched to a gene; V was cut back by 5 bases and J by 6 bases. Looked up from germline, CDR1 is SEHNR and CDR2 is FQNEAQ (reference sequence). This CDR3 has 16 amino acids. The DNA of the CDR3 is TGTGCCAGCAGCCGAGGAGGACAGGGGGCGGGTGATACGCAGTATTTT. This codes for CASSRGGQGAGDTQYF.

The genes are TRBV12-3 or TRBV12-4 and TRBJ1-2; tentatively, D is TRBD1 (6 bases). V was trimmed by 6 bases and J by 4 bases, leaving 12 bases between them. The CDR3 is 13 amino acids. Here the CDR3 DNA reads TGTGCCAGCAGGCCCCCAGGGGCCTATGGCTACACCTTC. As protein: CASRPPGAYGYTF.